Below are 26 T cell receptor beta chains sequenced from a single sample in a study of blood T cell repertoires in COVID-19. TCRdb's copy holds only in-frame clones and misses some; the assay was immunoSEQ multiplex PCR. There are 65,000 to 85,000 clones in the sample; around nine tenths occur only once, and under 25% lies in the top ten. The specimen was peripheral blood. These receptors all come from a human donor in a cohort sampled during active COVID-19.

The J gene is TRBJ2-7, the V gene TRBV28, with D possibly being TRBD2 (6 bases). The CDR3 covers 14 residues. In germline, CDR1 is MDHEN, CDR2 SYDVKM. V was trimmed by 9 bases and J by 4 bases, leaving 19 bases between them. In nucleotides, the CDR3 is TGTGCCAGTTCAGGGAGGCTAGCGAATTACGAGCAGTACTTC. This sequence encodes CASSGRLANYEQYF.

The rearrangement uses TRBV29-1 and TRBJ2-3; TRBD1 might be the D (6 bases). Germline V gene sequence: CDR1 SQVTM, CDR2 ANQGSEA. The germline V and J ends were trimmed by 4 bases and 2 bases, with 19 bases remaining between them. The length of the CDR3 is 16 residues. Here the CDR3 reads CSVGVGRGRSTDTQYF. Written as DNA, the CDR3 is TGCAGCGTTGGGGTTGGCAGGGGTCGTTCCACAGATACGCAGTATTTT.

The gene calls are TRBV11-2 and TRBJ2-7; D perhaps matches TRBD2 (6 bases). V lost 4 bases, J lost 7 bases, and 23 bases lay in between. CDR1 is SGHAT, CDR2 FQNNGV, per germline. The CDR3 is 16 residues long. Here the CDR3 DNA reads TGTGCCAGCAGCTCTATTGCGGGGATTGGAGGAGGGGAGCAGTACTTC. This translates into CASSSIAGIGGGEQYF.

The chain uses TRBV7-2 and TRBJ2-2; maybe TRBD2 (5 bases). V lost 2 bases to trimming and J lost 5 bases, with 9 bases between them. The CDR3 consists of 14 residues. In germline, CDR1 is SGHTA, CDR2 FQGNSA. The CDR3 region has the DNA TGTGCCAGCAGCTTACGGGGTTTGACCGGGGAGCTGTTTTTT. This translates into CASSLRGLTGELFF.

The chain couples TRBV28 to TRBJ2-7; TRBD1 is a possible D gene (6 bases). Germline V gene sequence: CDR1 MDHEN, CDR2 SYDVKM. Trimming left V 7 bases short and J 2 bases short, with 15 bases between. CDR3 length: 14 amino acids. The CDR3 nucleotides read TGTGCCAGCACCCTCTCAGGGGCACCCTACGAGCAGTACTTC. It encodes CASTLSGAPYEQYF.

The CDR3 sequence: CASRDRVQPQHF. The CDR3 DNA follows: TGTGCCAGCAGGGACAGGGTGCAGCCCCAGCATTTT. The rearrangement uses TRBV28 and TRBJ1-5; TRBD1 matches 8 bases. CDR3 size: 12 residues. The trim removed 6 bases at V and 7 bases at J, leaving 2 bases unmatched. Germline-derived CDR1 and CDR2 are MDHEN and SYDVKM.

The chain recombines TRBV3-1 (or the pseudogene TRBV3-2) with TRBJ1-2; the match to TRBD1 covers 7 bases. The CDR3 is 17 residues long. Trimming cost V 4 bases and J 0 bases; bases outside gene matches: 11. Germline V gene lookup returns CDR1 LGHDT and CDR2 YNNKEL (reference sequence). CDR3 region: CASSRTGDPRANYGYTF. In DNA, the CDR3 is TGTGCCAGCAGCCGTACAGGGGACCCGCGGGCTAACTATGGCTACACCTTC.

The V and J genes are TRBV5-1 and TRBJ2-3, with a weak D call TRBD1 (5 bases). The germline V and J ends were trimmed by 4 bases and 4 bases, with 16 bases remaining between them. Germline lookup yields CDR1 SGHRS and CDR2 YFSETQ. The CDR3 totals 15 residues. CDR3 protein: CASSKEGQGPDTQYF. The CDR3 DNA is TGCGCCAGCAGCAAGGAAGGGCAGGGCCCAGATACGCAGTATTTT.

V is TRBV3-1 (or the pseudogene TRBV3-2) and J is TRBJ1-1, with D perhaps TRBD1 (5 bases). The CDR3 is 12 residues long. The germline V gene encodes CDR1 LGHDT and CDR2 YNNKEL (reference sequence). V lost 7 bases to trimming and J lost 10 bases, with 16 bases between them. This chain's CDR3 is CASTAAGRGAFF. Written as DNA, the CDR3 is TGTGCCAGCACCGCGGCAGGGAGGGGAGCTTTCTTT.

This clone has only one observation. The chain uses TRBV6-4 and TRBJ1-6; TRBD1 aligns across 7 bases. Trimming took 4 bases from V and 9 from J; bases not matched to a gene: 6. Germline V lookup: CDR1 MRHNA, CDR2 SNTAGT. This CDR3 contains 14 residues. The CDR3 is CASSAGDRASPLHF. The CDR3 DNA is TGTGCCAGCAGTGCCGGCGACAGGGCTTCACCCCTCCACTTT.

The chain links TRBV6-2 or TRBV6-3 to TRBJ1-2; D gene uncertain. This CDR3 region has 16 residues. V lost 5 bases and J lost 6, with 22 bases in between. Germline CDR1 reads MNHEY; CDR2 reads SVGEGT. The chain's CDR3 is CASSLNPGRGSNGYTF. CDR3 nucleotide sequence: TGTGCCAGCAGTCTCAACCCCGGGAGAGGTAGTAATGGCTACACCTTC.

CDR3 residues: CASSALDSSDSPLHF. The CDR3 DNA reads as TGTGCCAGCAGCGCCCTAGACAGCTCTGATTCACCCCTCCACTTT. The chain employs TRBV5-6 and TRBJ1-6; D possibly corresponds to TRBD1 (5 bases). With 4 bases removed from V and 8 bases from J, the gap between germline ends came to 16 bases. The CDR3 covers 15 residues. Germline-derived CDR1 and CDR2 are SGHDT and YYEEEE.

The chain uses TRBV9 and TRBJ2-1; TRBD2 might be the D (6 bases). There are 16 residues in the CDR3. Germline V gene data show CDR1 as SGDLS and CDR2 as YYNGEE. Trimming shortened V by 2 bases and J by 5 bases, and 17 bases separated the two germline ends. DNA for the CDR3: TGTGCCAGCAGCGTGGGACTGGGGGAGATCCACAATGAGCAGTTCTTC. This codes for CASSVGLGEIHNEQFF.

The genes are TRBV6-4 and TRBJ2-3; 7 bases match TRBD2. The germline V gene has CDR1 MRHNA and CDR2 SNTAGT. This CDR3 contains 15 residues. V was clipped by 2 bases and J by 1 base; unmatched bases: 3. The CDR3 DNA follows: TGTGCCAGCAGTGACGGGGCGGGGGGCACAGATACGCAGTATTTT. Amino acid sequence: CASSDGAGGTDTQYF.

The V call is TRBV19, the J call TRBJ2-5, with 10 bases matching TRBD2. The CDR3 covers 17 residues. With V trimmed by 4 bases and J by 4 bases, 12 bases remained unmatched. CDR1 is LNHDA and CDR2 is SQIVND in the germline V gene (reference sequence). In DNA, the CDR3 is TGTGCCAGTAGTAGGCGTTCTACAGCGGGAGGGGGAGAGACCCAGTACTTC. Translated: CASSRRSTAGGGETQYF.

This clone showed up just once. The rearrangement links TRBV14 to TRBJ1-2; 7 nucleotides agree with TRBD1. Germline V gives CDR1 SGHDN, CDR2 FVKESK. There are 15 residues in the CDR3. The V gene end was trimmed by 0 bases and the J gene end by 3 bases; junction bases not matched to a gene: 4. The CDR3 protein is CASSQEDRVYYGYTF. DNA of the CDR3: TGTGCCAGCAGCCAAGAAGACAGGGTCTACTATGGCTACACCTTC.

The chain joins TRBV25-1 to TRBJ2-7, with 12 bases that match TRBD2. CDR1 and CDR2 (germline): MGHDK, SYGVNS. This CDR3 spans 15 amino acids. Unmatched junction bases numbered 3, after V lost 4 bases and J lost 2 bases. CDR3 residues: CASSASSGGAYEQYF. For the CDR3, the DNA is TGTGCCAGCAGTGCCTCTAGCGGGGGGGCCTACGAGCAGTACTTC.

The CDR3 loop reads CASSSSTQGLEAFF. As DNA, the CDR3 is TGTGCCAGTAGTTCTTCAACGCAGGGACTTGAAGCTTTCTTT. This sequence joins TRBV19 and TRBJ1-1, with D perhaps matching TRBD1 (5 bases). Germline-derived CDR1 and CDR2 are LNHDA and SQIVND (reference sequence). The CDR3 is made up of 14 amino acids. V lost 5 bases, J lost 7 bases, and 17 bases lay in between.

The chain carries TRBV7-7 and TRBJ2-5; D might be TRBD1 (6 bases). This CDR3 is built from 13 residues. With 5 bases removed from V and 5 bases from J, the gap between germline ends came to 12 bases. CDR1 is SSHAT and CDR2 is FNYEAQ in the germline V gene (reference sequence). The DNA of the CDR3 is TGTGCCAGCAGCCTCGCGAGGGGGGAGACCCAGTACTTC. Translating it yields CASSLARGETQYF.

This sequence joins TRBV6-5 and TRBJ2-5, with D tentatively TRBD2 (7 bases). Germline CDR1 and CDR2: MNHEY and SVGAGI. CDR3 length: 14 amino acids. Trimming left V 3 bases short and J 4 bases short, with 12 bases between. For the CDR3, the DNA is TGTGCCAGCAGTTATCGGGGGGCCCCAGAGACCCAGTACTTC. Its protein is CASSYRGAPETQYF.

The rearrangement uses TRBV10-3 and TRBJ2-1, with D perhaps TRBD1 (6 bases). The CDR3 runs to 18 residues. V gave up 0 bases and J gave up 3 bases, with 18 bases separating them. Germline values: CDR1 ENHRY, CDR2 SYGVKD. CDR3 bases: TGTGCCATCAGTGAGTCGAGGGGCAGGGGATCGGGCTACAATGAGCAGTTCTTC. It specifies CAISESRGRGSGYNEQFF.

The chain couples TRBV6-5 to TRBJ2-3; the match to TRBD1 covers 9 bases. J lost 10 bases, V lost 3 bases, and 8 bases had no gene match. Germline loops: CDR1 MNHEY, CDR2 SVGAGI. The CDR3 is made up of 14 amino acids. CDR3 nucleotides: TGTGCCAGCAGTTATATTAGGACAGGGGCCCCGCAGTATTTT. The encoded protein is CASSYIRTGAPQYF.

The chain carries TRBV2 and TRBJ1-3, with D possibly TRBD1 on 5 matching bases. V lost 4 bases and J lost 2, with 15 bases in between. Germline loops: CDR1 SNHLY, CDR2 FYNNEI. The CDR3 runs to 16 residues. CDR3 DNA sequence: TGTGCCAGCAGTGGGGGCCGCAGGTCTCCTGGAAACACCATATATTTT. Amino acids: CASSGGRRSPGNTIYF.

This sequence joins TRBV18 and TRBJ2-7; 8 bases match TRBD1. This CDR3 comprises 14 residues. V lost 3 bases and J lost 3; bases outside the gene matches: 4. Per the germline V gene, CDR1 is KGHSH and CDR2 is LQKENI. CDR3 residues: CASSPRQGNYEQYF. For the CDR3, the DNA is TGTGCCAGCTCACCGCGACAGGGGAACTACGAGCAGTACTTC.

The rearrangement links TRBV9 to TRBJ2-1, with a possible D match to TRBD2 (6 bases). This CDR3 contains 16 residues. Germline CDR1 is SGDLS and CDR2 is YYNGEE. With 0 bases removed from V and 4 bases from J, the gap between germline ends came to 14 bases. The CDR3 sequence: CASSVGASGLYNEQFF. The CDR3 DNA reads as TGTGCCAGCAGCGTAGGGGCCAGCGGGCTATACAATGAGCAGTTCTTC.

V is TRBV7-2 and J is TRBJ2-1, with D possibly matching TRBD1 (5 bases). The CDR3 consists of 15 residues. The ends were cut back, 5 bases at V and 8 bases at J, with 19 bases in the middle. Germline CDR1 and CDR2: SGHTA and FQGNSA. The CDR3 DNA reads as TGTGCCAGCAGCCCATTCGGCCGACAGAGCTATGAGCAGTTCTTC. This encodes CASSPFGRQSYEQFF. The whole variable domain, filled in from reference TRBV7-2 and TRBJ2-1, reads GAGVSQSPSNKVTEKGKDVELRCDPISGHTALYWYRQSLGQGLEFLIYFQGNSAPDKSGLPSDRFSAERTGGSVSTLTIQRTQQEDSAVYLCASSPFGRQSYEQFFGPGTRLTVL.